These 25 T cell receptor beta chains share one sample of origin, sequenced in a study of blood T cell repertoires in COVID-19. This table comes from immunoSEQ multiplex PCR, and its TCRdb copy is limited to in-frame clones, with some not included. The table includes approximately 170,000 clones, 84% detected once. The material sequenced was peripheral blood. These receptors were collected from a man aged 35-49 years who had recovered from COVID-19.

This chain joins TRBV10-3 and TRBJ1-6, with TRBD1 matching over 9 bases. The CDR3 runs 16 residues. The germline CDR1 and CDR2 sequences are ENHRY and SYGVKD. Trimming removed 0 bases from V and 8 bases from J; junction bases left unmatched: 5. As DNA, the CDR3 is TGTGCCATCAGTGAGTCGAAGGGACAGGGTGATTCACCCCTCCACTTT. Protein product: CAISESKGQGDSPLHF.

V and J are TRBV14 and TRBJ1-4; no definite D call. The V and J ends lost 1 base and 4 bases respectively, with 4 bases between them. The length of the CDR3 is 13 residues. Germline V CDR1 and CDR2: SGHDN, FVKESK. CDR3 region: CASSQAVNEKLFF. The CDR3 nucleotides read TGTGCCAGCAGCCAAGCAGTTAATGAAAAACTGTTTTTT.

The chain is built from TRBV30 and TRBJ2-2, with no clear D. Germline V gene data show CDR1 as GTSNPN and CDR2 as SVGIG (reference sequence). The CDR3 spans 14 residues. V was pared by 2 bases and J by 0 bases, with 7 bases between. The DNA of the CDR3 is TGTGCCTGGAGTTTGGGCTCGAACACCGGGGAGCTGTTTTTT. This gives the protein CAWSLGSNTGELFF.

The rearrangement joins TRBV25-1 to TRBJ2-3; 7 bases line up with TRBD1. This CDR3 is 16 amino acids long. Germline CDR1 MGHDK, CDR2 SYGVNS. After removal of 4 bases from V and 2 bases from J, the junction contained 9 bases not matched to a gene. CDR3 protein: CASSVQQTGLTDTQYF. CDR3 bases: TGTGCCAGCAGTGTACAACAGACAGGGCTCACAGATACGCAGTATTTT.

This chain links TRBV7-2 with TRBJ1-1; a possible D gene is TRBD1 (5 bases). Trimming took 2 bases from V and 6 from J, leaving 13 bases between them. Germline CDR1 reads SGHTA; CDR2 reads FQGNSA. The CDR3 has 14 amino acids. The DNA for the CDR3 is TGTGCCAGCAGCTTACTTGGCGCGGGGGCTGAAGCTTTCTTT. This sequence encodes CASSLLGAGAEAFF.

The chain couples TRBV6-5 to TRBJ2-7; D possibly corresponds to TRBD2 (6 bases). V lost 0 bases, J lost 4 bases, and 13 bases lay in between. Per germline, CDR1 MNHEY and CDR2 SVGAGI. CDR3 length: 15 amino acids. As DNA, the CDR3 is TGTGCCAGCAGTTACTCTGGCGGGGTGACTTACGAGCAGTACTTC. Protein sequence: CASSYSGGVTYEQYF.

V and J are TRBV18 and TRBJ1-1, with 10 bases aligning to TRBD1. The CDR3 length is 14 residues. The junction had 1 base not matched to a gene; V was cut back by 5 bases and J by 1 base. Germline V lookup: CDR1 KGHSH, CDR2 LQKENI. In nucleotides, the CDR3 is TGTGCCAGCTCAGACAGGGGGCGGAACACTGAAGCTTTCTTT. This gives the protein CASSDRGRNTEAFF.

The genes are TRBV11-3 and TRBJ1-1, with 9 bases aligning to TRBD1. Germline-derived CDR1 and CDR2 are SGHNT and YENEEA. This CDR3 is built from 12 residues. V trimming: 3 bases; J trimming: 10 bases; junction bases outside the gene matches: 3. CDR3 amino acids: CASSFSGQGAFF. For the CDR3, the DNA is TGTGCCAGCAGCTTCTCGGGACAGGGAGCTTTCTTT.

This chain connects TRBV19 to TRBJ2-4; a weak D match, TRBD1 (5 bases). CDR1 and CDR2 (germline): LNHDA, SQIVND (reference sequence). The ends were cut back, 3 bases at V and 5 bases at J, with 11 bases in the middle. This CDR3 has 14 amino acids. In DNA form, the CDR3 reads TGTGCCAGTAGTATTGGACACTCCGAAAACATTCAGTACTTC. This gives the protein CASSIGHSENIQYF.

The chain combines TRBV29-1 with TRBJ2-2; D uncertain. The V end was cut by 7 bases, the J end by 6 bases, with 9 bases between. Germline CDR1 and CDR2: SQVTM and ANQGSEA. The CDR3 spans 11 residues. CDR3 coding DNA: TGCAGCGCCGGTGAGGCCGGGGAGCTGTTTTTT. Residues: CSAGEAGELFF.

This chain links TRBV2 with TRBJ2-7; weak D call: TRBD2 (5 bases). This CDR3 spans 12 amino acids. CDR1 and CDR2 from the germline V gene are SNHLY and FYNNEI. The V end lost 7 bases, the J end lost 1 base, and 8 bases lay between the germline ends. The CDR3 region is CASKIASYEQYF. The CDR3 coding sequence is TGTGCCAGCAAAATAGCGTCCTACGAGCAGTACTTC.

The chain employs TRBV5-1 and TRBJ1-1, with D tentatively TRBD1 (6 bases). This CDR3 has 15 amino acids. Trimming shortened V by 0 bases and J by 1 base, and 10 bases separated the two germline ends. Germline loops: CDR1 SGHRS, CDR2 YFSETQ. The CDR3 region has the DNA TGCGCCAGCAGCTTGGTGGGGGCCTCGAACACTGAAGCTTTCTTT. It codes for CASSLVGASNTEAFF.

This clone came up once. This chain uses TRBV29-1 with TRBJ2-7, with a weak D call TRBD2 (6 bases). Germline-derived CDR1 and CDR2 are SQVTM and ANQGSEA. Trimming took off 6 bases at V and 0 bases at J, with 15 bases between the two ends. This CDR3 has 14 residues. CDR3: CSVVSGLHSYEQYF. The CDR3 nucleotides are TGCAGCGTAGTCTCTGGACTACACTCCTACGAGCAGTACTTC.

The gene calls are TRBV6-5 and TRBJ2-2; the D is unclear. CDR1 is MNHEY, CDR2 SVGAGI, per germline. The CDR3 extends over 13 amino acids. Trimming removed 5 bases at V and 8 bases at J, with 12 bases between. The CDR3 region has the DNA TGTGCCAGCAGTAAAAAACCCAGGGGGGAGCTGTTTTTT. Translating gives CASSKKPRGELFF.

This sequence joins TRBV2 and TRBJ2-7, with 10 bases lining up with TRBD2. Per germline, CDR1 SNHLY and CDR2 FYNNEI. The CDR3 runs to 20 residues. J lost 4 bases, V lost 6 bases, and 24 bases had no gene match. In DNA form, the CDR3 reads TGTGCCAGCAGGACTCGTAGGGGCATCCTAGCGGGAGAGAAATATTACGAGCAGTACTTC. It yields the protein CASRTRRGILAGEKYYEQYF.

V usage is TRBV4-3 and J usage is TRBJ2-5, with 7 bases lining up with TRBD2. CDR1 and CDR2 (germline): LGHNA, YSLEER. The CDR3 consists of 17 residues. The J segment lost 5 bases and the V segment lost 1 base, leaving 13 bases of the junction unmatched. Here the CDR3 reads CASSQALTLAREETQYF. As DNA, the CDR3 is TGCGCCAGCAGCCAAGCCTTAACACTAGCGAGGGAGGAGACCCAGTACTTC.

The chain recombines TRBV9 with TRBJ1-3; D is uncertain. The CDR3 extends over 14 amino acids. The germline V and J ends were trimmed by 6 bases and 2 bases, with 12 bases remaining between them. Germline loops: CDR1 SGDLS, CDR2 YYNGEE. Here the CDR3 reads CASNPGNTGNTIYF. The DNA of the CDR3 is TGTGCCAGCAACCCCGGGAACACTGGAAACACCATATATTTT.

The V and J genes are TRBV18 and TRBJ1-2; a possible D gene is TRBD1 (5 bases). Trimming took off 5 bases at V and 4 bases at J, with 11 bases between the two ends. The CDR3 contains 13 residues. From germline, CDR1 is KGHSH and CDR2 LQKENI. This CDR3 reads CASSTTDPYGYTF. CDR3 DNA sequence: TGTGCCAGCTCAACGACAGACCCCTATGGCTACACCTTC.

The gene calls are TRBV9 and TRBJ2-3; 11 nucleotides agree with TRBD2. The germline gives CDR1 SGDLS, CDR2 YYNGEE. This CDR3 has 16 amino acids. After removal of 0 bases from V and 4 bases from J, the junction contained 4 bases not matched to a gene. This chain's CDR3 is CASSVGSGGAPDTQYF. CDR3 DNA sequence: TGTGCCAGCAGCGTAGGTAGCGGGGGGGCTCCAGATACGCAGTATTTT.

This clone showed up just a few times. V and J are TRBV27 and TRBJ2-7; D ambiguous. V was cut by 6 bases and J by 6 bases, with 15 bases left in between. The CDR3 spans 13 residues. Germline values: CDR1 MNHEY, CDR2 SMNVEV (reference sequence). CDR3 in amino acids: CASSLVPPIEQYF. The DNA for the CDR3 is TGTGCCAGCAGCCTAGTACCGCCTATCGAGCAGTACTTC.

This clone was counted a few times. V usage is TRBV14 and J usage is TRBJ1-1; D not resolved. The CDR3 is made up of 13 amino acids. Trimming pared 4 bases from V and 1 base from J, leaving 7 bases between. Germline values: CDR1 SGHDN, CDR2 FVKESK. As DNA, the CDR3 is TGTGCCAGCAGCCTCACGGGGAACACTGAAGCTTTCTTT. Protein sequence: CASSLTGNTEAFF.

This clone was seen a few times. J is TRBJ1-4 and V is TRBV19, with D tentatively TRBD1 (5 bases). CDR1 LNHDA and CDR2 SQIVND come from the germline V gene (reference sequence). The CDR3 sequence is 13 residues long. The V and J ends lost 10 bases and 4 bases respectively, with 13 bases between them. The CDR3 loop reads CATQRDYNEKLFF. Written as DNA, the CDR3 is TGTGCCACCCAGAGGGACTATAATGAAAAACTGTTTTTT.

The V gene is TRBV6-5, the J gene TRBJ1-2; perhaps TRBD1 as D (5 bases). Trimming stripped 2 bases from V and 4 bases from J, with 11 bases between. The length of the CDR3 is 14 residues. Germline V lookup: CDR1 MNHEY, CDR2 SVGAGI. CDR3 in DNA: TGTGCCAGCAGTTACACATTCGGGGGCTATGGCTACACCTTC. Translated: CASSYTFGGYGYTF.

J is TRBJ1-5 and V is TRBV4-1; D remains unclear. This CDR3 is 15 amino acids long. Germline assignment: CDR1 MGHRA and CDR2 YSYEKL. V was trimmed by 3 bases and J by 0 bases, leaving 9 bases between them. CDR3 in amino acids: CASSQGGNSNQPQHF. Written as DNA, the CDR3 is TGCGCCAGCAGCCAGGGCGGGAATAGCAATCAGCCCCAGCATTTT.

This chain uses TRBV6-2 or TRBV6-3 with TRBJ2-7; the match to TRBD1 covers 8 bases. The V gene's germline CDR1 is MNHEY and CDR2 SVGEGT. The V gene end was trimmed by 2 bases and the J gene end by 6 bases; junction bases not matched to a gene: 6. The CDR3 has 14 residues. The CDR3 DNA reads TGTGCCAGCAGTTACGGACAGGGAGTCGGCGAGCAGTACTTC. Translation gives CASSYGQGVGEQYF.